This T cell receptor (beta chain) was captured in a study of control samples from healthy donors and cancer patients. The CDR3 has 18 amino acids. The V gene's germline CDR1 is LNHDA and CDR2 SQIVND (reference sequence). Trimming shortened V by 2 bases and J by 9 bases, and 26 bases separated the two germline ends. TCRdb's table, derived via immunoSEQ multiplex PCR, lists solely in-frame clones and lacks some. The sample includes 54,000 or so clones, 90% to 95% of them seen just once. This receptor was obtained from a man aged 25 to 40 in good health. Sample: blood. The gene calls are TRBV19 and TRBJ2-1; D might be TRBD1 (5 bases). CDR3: CASSIFRGGGSRTVEQFF. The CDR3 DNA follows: TGTGCCAGTAGTATATTTAGGGGTGGTGGGTCCAGAACAGTTGAGCAGTTCTTC.